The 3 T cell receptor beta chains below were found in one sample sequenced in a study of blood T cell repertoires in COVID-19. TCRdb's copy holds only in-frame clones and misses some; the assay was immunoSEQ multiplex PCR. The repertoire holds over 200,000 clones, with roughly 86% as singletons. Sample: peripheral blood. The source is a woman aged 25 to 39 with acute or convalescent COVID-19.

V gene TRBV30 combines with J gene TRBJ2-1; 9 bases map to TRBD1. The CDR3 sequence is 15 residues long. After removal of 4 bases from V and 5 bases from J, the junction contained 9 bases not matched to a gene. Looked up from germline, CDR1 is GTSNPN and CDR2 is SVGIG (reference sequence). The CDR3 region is CAWNKGQGIDNEQFF. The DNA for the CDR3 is TGTGCCTGGAATAAGGGACAGGGAATCGACAATGAGCAGTTCTTC.

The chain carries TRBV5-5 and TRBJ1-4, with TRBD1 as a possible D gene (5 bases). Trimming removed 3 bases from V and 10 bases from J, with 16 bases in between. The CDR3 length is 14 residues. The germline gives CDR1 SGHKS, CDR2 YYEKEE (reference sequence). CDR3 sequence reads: CASSSELFQGKLFF. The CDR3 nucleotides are TGTGCCAGCAGCTCCGAGCTCTTCCAGGGAAAACTGTTTTTT.

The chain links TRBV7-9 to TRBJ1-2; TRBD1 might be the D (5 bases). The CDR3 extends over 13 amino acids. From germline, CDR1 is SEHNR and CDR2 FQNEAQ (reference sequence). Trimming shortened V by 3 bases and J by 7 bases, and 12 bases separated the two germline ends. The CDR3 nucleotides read TGTGCCAGCAGCTTTTCAGGGTCCGCTGGCTACACCTTC. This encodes CASSFSGSAGYTF.